The rows below give T cell receptor beta chains drawn from one sample of a study of T cells in Graves' hyperthyroidism and ophthalmopathy. From the multiplex PCR reads, TCRdb called clonotypes with MiXCR, one entry per CDR3 protein. This table holds hundreds of thousands of distinct CDR3 sequences, less than 15% found once. Sequencing used blood. These TCRs come from a woman between 18 and 30 years old with Graves' hyperthyroidism. CDR3s include the opening cysteine and the closing phenylalanine or tryptophan. Fields, in order: D gene, J gene, V gene, clone size, CDR3 protein, CDR3 DNA. The D gene is left open where the match is weak. Clone size appears in some rows only: once, few, many, or a class for an expanded clone.

D: TRBD2
J: TRBJ2-3
V: TRBV9
size: NA
CDR3: CASSPREGGGRGTDTQYF
DNA: TGTGCCAGCAGCCCCCGGGAGGGGGGGGGCCGGGGGACAGATACGCAGTATTTT

D: NA
J: TRBJ2-5
V: TRBV15
size: NA
CDR3: CATSGFPLDGTQYF
DNA: TGTGCCACCAGCGGATTCCCTCTGGACGGGACCCAGTACTTC

D: TRBD1
J: TRBJ1-2
V: TRBV5-1
size: many
CDR3: CASSPDRGRVYGYTF
DNA: TGCGCCAGCAGCCCGGACAGGGGGCGAGTCTATGGCTACACCTTC

D: NA
J: TRBJ2-7
V: TRBV3-1
size: many
CDR3: CASSQGDLGEQYF
DNA: TGTGCCAGCAGCCAAGGGGACCTCGGCGAGCAGTACTTC

D: NA
J: TRBJ1-2
V: TRBV6-1
size: many
CDR3: CASTLGVPGYTF
DNA: TGTGCCAGCACATTGGGGGTTCCTGGCTACACCTTC

D: NA
J: TRBJ1-1
V: TRBV7-9
size: many
CDR3: CASSLRAGMNTEAFF
DNA: TGTGCCAGCAGCTTAAGGGCAGGCATGAACACTGAAGCTTTCTTT

D: TRBD2
J: TRBJ2-2
V: TRBV20-1
size: NA
CDR3: CSARNRGGLAGGTGELFF
DNA: TGCAGTGCTAGAAATCGGGGAGGCCTAGCGGGGGGTACCGGGGAGCTGTTTTTT

D: NA
J: TRBJ1-3
V: TRBV12-3/TRBV12-4
size: many
CDR3: CASSTGGAGNTIYF
DNA: TGTGCCAGCTCAACCGGGGGGGCTGGAAACACCATATATTTT

D: NA
J: TRBJ2-1
V: TRBV20-1
size: many
CDR3: CSVKVITDEQFF
DNA: TGCAGTGTTAAAGTTATTACGGATGAGCAGTTCTTC

D: TRBD2
J: TRBJ2-5
V: TRBV12-3/TRBV12-4
size: many
CDR3: CASSSTSGGTQYF
DNA: TGTGCCAGCAGTTCGACTAGCGGGGGGACCCAGTACTTC

D: TRBD1
J: TRBJ1-1
V: TRBV30
size: many
CDR3: CALATGADTEAFF
DNA: TGTGCCTTAGCTACAGGGGCAGACACTGAAGCTTTCTTT

D: TRBD1
J: TRBJ1-2
V: TRBV28
size: NA
CDR3: CASSHSGTGGHGYTF
DNA: TGTGCCAGCAGCCATTCCGGGACAGGGGGCCATGGCTACACCTTC

D: TRBD2
J: TRBJ2-1
V: TRBV12-3/TRBV12-4
size: NA
CDR3: CASSPGTSGLQFF
DNA: TGTGCCAGCAGCCCCGGGACTAGCGGCCTCCAGTTCTTC

D: TRBD1
J: TRBJ1-2
V: TRBV20-1
size: many
CDR3: CSVQGAGYGYTF
DNA: TGCAGTGTTCAGGGGGCCGGCTATGGCTACACCTTC

D: NA
J: TRBJ2-5
V: TRBV9
size: few
CDR3: CASSPDYNTETQYF
DNA: TGTGCCAGCAGCCCCGACTACAACACGGAGACCCAGTACTTC

D: NA
J: TRBJ2-3
V: TRBV29-1
size: many
CDR3: CSVLGPRGTDTQYF
DNA: TGCAGCGTCCTCGGACCCCGGGGCACAGATACGCAGTATTTT

D: TRBD1
J: TRBJ2-2
V: TRBV4-2
size: many
CDR3: CASSQLHTDRAGELFF
DNA: TGTGCCAGCAGCCAACTACATACCGACAGGGCCGGGGAGCTGTTTTTT